What follows describes a single TCR beta chain. This sample is part of a study of shared clonotypes between healthy human individuals. Here immunoSEQ multiplex PCR was the method, and the copy in TCRdb shows in-frame clones only, minus some. The table has roughly 500,000 clones, 75% to 85% seen once. This CDR3 has 15 residues. Germline V lookup: CDR1 ENHRY, CDR2 SYGVKD. With 6 bases removed from V and 3 bases from J, the gap between germline ends came to 18 bases. The chain uses TRBV10-3 and TRBJ2-7; D is unclear. The receptor was derived from a woman aged 40 to 55 in good health. Some clones in this sample may be carry-over from other donors' samples. The sample taken for sequencing was PBMCs. The DNA of the CDR3 is TGTGCCATCAGCTCCTACGCCACTAAGGACTACGAGCAGTACTTC. This translates into CAISSYATKDYEQYF.